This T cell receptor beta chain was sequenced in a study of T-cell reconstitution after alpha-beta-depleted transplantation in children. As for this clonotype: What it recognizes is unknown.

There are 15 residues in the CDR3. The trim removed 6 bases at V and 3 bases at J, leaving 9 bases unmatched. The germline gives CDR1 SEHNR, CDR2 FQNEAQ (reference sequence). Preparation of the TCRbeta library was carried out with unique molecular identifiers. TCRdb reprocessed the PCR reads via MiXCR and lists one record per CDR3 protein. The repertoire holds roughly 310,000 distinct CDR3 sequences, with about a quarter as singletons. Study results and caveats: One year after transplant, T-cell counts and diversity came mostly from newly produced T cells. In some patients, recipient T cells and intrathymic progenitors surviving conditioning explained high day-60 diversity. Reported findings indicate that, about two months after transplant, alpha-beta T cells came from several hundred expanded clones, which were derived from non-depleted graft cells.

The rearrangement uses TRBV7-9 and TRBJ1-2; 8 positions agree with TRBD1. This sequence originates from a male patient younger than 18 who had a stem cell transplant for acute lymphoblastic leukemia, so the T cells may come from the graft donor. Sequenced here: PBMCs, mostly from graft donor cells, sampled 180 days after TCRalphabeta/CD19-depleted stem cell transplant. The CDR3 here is CASRTDQGADYGYTF. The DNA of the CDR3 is TGTGCCAGCAGGACCGATCAGGGGGCGGACTATGGCTACACCTTC.